The rows below give T cell receptor beta chains drawn from one sample of a study of OX40 agonist ivuxolimab in advanced cancers. Here immunoSEQ multiplex PCR was the method, and the copy in TCRdb shows in-frame clones only, minus some. The table has 20,000 to 25,000 clones, approximately 84% seen once. The sequencing here drew on CD4+ or CD8+ T cells sorted from blood, taken in a trial of the OX40 agonist ivuxolimab. The receptors originated from an adult with an advanced solid tumor such as melanoma, head and neck, liver or kidney cancer. Both conserved end residues are part of each CDR3. Each record gives: V gene, J gene, D gene, CDR3 protein. The D gene is left open where the match is weak.

TRBV2	TRBJ2-5	NA	CASRTFWQGLGETQYF
TRBV21-1	TRBJ2-7	NA	CASSKKSPREAGLYEQYF
TRBV7-8	TRBJ2-7	NA	CASSLAWGEQYF
TRBV27	TRBJ2-3	NA	CASSLLGPVGITDTQYF
TRBV5-1	TRBJ1-4	NA	CASSLESTNEKLFF
TRBV19	TRBJ2-1	TRBD2	CASGKLAGLYNEQFF
TRBV11-2	TRBJ2-1	NA	CASSLELMRLEQFF
TRBV7-9	TRBJ2-7	NA	CASSNRDSPHEQYF
TRBV19	TRBJ2-7	NA	CASSNSYEQYF
TRBV7-9	TRBJ2-1	NA	CASSLTERDEQFF
TRBV28	TRBJ2-4	NA	CATWELAKNIQYF
TRBV5-1	TRBJ2-1	TRBD2	CASSSPIAGSYNEQFF
TRBV30	TRBJ1-5	NA	CAWSVTWPEPQHF
TRBV28	TRBJ2-5	NA	CASSQVIASSYQETQYF
TRBV5-1	TRBJ2-7	TRBD1	CASSSSGGAWYEQYF
TRBV6-6	TRBJ1-1	NA	CASSYSGGQEAFF
TRBV6-4	TRBJ2-1	NA	CASSDSKRASVDEQFF
TRBV9	TRBJ1-1	NA	CASSVAYRGTEAFF
TRBV6-5	TRBJ2-2	NA	CASDEQGGTGELFF
TRBV27	TRBJ1-3	NA	CASQSFPGNTIYF
TRBV27	TRBJ2-3	NA	CASSFRLVGTDTQYF
TRBV7-9	TRBJ2-7	TRBD1	CASSLATGLPYEQYF
TRBV28	TRBJ2-7	NA	CASSFSLAGTATYEQYF
TRBV2	TRBJ1-1	NA	CASRPRQNTEAFF
TRBV4-1	TRBJ2-7	TRBD2	CASSQEAGGETHEQYF
TRBV4-1	TRBJ1-2	NA	CASSQDRDFNYGYTF
TRBV5-8	TRBJ2-3	NA	CAGGGIADTQYF
TRBV6-4	TRBJ2-1	TRBD1	CASRKTGGVGYNEQFF
TRBV6-4	TRBJ2-2	NA	CASSAGDTGELFF
TRBV6-1	TRBJ2-3	NA	CASSESDTQYF
TRBV1	TRBJ2-7	NA	CTSSQGSGSTYEQYF
TRBV23-1	TRBJ2-5	NA	CARGRGRDGETQYF
TRBV18	TRBJ2-3	TRBD2	CASSPRGVSGMAGDTQYF
TRBV15	TRBJ2-7	NA	CATSRVPGTIYEQYF